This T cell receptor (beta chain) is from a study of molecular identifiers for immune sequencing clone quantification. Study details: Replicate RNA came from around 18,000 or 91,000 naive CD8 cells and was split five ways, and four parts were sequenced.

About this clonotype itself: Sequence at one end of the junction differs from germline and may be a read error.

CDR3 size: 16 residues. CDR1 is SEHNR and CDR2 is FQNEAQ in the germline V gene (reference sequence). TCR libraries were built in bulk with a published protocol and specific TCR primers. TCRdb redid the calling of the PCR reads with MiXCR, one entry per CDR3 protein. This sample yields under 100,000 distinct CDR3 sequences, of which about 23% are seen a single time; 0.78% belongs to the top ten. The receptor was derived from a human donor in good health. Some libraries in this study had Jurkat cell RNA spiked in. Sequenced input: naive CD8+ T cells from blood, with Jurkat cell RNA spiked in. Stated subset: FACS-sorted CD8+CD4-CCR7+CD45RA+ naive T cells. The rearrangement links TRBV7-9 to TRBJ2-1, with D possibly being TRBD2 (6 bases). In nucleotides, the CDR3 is TGTGCCAGCAGCTCCCTAGCGAATATTGGATGGAATGAGCGGTTCTTC. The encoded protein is CASSSLANIGWNERFF. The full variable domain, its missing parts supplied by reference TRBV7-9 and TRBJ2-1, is DTGVSQNPRHKITKRGQNVTFRCDPISEHNRLYWYRQTLGQGPEFLTYFQNEAQLEKSRLLSDRFSAERPKGSFSTLEIQRTEQGDSAMYLCASSSLANIGWNERFFGPGTRLTVL.